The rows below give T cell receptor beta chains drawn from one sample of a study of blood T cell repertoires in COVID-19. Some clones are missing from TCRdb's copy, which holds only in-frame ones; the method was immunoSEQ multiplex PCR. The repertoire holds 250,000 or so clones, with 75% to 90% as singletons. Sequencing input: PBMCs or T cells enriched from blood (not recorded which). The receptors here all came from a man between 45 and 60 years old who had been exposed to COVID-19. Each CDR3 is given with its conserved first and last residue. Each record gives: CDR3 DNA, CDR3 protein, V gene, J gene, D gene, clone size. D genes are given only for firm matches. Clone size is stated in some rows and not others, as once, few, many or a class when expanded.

TGCGCCAGCAGCTTATCAATAGCTAACTATGGCTACACCTTC,CASSLSIANYGYTF,TRBV5-1,TRBJ1-2,.,.
TGTGCCAGCAGTAAGACAGGGTACGACTATGGCTACACCTTC,CASSKTGYDYGYTF,TRBV2,TRBJ1-2,TRBD1,.
TGTGCCAGCAGCTTAGTCCGGGTTGAAGCTTTCTTT,CASSLVRVEAFF,TRBV7-2,TRBJ1-1,.,.
TGTGCCAGCAGCCTAGGAGGGGGCTCTGAAGCTTTCTTT,CASSLGGGSEAFF,TRBV7-3,TRBJ1-1,TRBD1,.
TGTGCCACCTCTACAGGGACCGATTCACCCCTCCACTTT,CATSTGTDSPLHF,TRBV10-3,TRBJ1-6,.,.
TGTGCCACCAGCGGTTTAGCGGGATCCTACAATGAGCAGTTCTTC,CATSGLAGSYNEQFF,TRBV15,TRBJ2-1,TRBD2,.
TGTGCCAGCAGCCGACGCCAGGGGAGCCAAGAGACCCAGTACTTC,CASSRRQGSQETQYF,TRBV28,TRBJ2-5,.,.
TGCAGTGCTAGTTCTAGCGGCGGGGATACGCAGTATTTT,CSASSSGGDTQYF,TRBV20-1,TRBJ2-3,TRBD2,.
TGTGCCACCCCGAGGGATGAGCAGTTCTTC,CATPRDEQFF,TRBV28,TRBJ2-1,.,.
TGTGCCTCCCTCGGAGGAGAGCAGTTCTTC,CASLGGEQFF,TRBV30,TRBJ2-1,.,.
TGTGCCGGCGGAGGACGGAATAGCAATCAGCCCCAGCATTTT,CAGGGRNSNQPQHF,TRBV19,TRBJ1-5,.,few
TGTGCCAGCAGTTTAGAAGGGGGCTATGGCTACACCTTC,CASSLEGGYGYTF,TRBV28,TRBJ1-2,.,.
TGTGCCCCCTTAAGGGGGTACAATGAGCAGTTCTTC,CAPLRGYNEQFF,TRBV24-1,TRBJ2-1,.,.
TGCAGCGTCCGGACAGGGCAGAGGTCTGAAGCTTTCTTT,CSVRTGQRSEAFF,TRBV29-1,TRBJ1-1,TRBD1,.
TGTGCCAGCAGCGGGGCAGGGGGTCAGCCCCAGCATTTT,CASSGAGGQPQHF,TRBV28,TRBJ1-5,TRBD1,.
TGCGCCAGCAGCTCGGGACAGGGAAATCTAGCCAAAAACATTCAGTACTTC,CASSSGQGNLAKNIQYF,TRBV5-1,TRBJ2-4,TRBD1,.
TGTGCCAGCTCACCACAGGGGTACAATCAGCCCCAGCATTTT,CASSPQGYNQPQHF,TRBV18,TRBJ1-5,.,.
TGTGCCAGCAGTTTCGACAGGGTTCCCTCTTTCTATGGCTACACCTTC,CASSFDRVPSFYGYTF,TRBV7-8,TRBJ1-2,TRBD1,.